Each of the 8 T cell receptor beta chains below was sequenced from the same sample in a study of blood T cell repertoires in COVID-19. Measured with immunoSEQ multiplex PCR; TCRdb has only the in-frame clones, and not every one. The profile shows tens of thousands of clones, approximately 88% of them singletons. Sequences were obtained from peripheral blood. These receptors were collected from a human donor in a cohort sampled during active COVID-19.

The CDR3 DNA is TGTGCCAGCAGCCGAGGGACAGGGGGCCGGGATCAGCCCCAGCATTTT. The encoded protein is CASSRGTGGRDQPQHF. The gene calls are TRBV5-4 and TRBJ1-5; 12 positions agree with TRBD1. Trimming removed 4 bases from V and 5 bases from J; junction bases left unmatched: 7. CDR1 and CDR2 (germline): SGHNT, YYREEE (reference sequence). This CDR3 region has 16 residues.

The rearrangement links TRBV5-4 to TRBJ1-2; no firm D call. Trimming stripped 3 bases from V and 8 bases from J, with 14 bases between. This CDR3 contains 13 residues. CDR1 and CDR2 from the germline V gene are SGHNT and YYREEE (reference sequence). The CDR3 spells CASSSRVRSGYTF. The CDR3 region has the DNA TGTGCCAGCAGCTCACGGGTCCGGAGCGGCTACACCTTC.

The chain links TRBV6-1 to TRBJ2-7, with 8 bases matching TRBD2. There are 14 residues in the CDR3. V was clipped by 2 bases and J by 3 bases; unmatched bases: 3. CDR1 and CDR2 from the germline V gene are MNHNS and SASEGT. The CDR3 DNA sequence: TGTGCCAGCAGTGAAAGCGGGGGAATCTACGAGCAGTACTTC. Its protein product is CASSESGGIYEQYF.

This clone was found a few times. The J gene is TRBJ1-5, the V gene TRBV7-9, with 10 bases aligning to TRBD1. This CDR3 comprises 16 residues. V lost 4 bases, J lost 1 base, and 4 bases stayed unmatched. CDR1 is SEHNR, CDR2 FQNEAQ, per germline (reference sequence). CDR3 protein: CASSSGTGVSNQPQHF. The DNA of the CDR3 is TGTGCCAGCAGCTCAGGGACAGGGGTAAGCAATCAGCCCCAGCATTTT.

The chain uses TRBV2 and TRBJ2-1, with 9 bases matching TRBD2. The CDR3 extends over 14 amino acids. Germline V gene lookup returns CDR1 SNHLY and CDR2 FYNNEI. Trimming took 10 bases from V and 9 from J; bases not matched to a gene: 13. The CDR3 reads CAISRWTSVGEQFF. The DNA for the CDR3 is TGTGCCATCTCGAGGTGGACTAGCGTCGGTGAGCAGTTCTTC. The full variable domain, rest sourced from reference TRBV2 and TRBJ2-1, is EPEVTQTPSHQVTQMGQEVILRCVPISNHLYFYWYRQILGQKVEFLVSFYNNEISEKSEIFDDQFSVERPDGSNFTLKIRSTKLEDSAMYFCAISRWTSVGEQFFGPGTRLTVL.

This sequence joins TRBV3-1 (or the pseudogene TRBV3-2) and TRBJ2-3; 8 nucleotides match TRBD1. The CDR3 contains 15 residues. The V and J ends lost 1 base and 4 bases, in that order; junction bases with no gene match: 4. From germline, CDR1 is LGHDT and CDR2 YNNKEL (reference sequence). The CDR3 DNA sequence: TGTGCCAGCAGCCAAGGGACAGGGAACTCAGATACGCAGTATTTT. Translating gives CASSQGTGNSDTQYF.

DNA of the CDR3: TGTGCCAGCAGCCTGGACAGGGTAAATGGCTACACCTTC. Translation gives CASSLDRVNGYTF. The rearrangement joins TRBV11-1 to TRBJ1-2; 8 bases are shared with TRBD1. Trimming cost V 5 bases and J 6 bases; bases outside gene matches: 5. Germline V gene sequence: CDR1 SGHAT, CDR2 FQDESV (reference sequence). The CDR3 has 13 amino acids.

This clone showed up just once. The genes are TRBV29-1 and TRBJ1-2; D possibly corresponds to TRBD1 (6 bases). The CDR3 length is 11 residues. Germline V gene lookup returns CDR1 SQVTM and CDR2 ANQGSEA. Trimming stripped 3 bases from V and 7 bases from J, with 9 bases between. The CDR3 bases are TGCAGCGTTGAGACAGGCAGTGGCTACACCTTC. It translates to CSVETGSGYTF.